Here is one T cell receptor (beta chain) with its context. The antigen is undetermined. Combining a sample-barcoded 5' primer with a J-beta primer mix, a second PCR ran for about 7 to 11 cycles. A single record per CDR3 protein comes from TCRdb applying MiXCR to the 5' RACE reads. The repertoire includes approximately 900,000 distinct CDR3 sequences, around 46% of them detected once, and 10% to 15% sits in the top ten. PBMCs numbering at least 7 million were isolated per sample. A minimum of 5 micrograms of total RNA was extracted per sample. The data originate from a study of blood T cells in healthy people across ages. Unmatched junction bases numbered 3, after V lost 2 bases and J lost 5 bases. Germline CDR1 is SGHTA and CDR2 is FQGTGA. The CDR3 is 15 amino acids. Study-wide points: TCR beta diversity correlated strongly with naive T cell percentage. Underestimates were what the diversity estimates from one million T cells were considered to be.

Material for sequencing was blood. V is TRBV7-3 and J is TRBJ2-2; 9 bases are a match to TRBD2. The TCR originated in a man aged 25-45 years in good health. CDR3 DNA: TGTGCCAGCAGCTTAGCGGGGGGGCATACCGGGGAGCTGTTTTTT. Its translation is CASSLAGGHTGELFF.